This T cell receptor (beta chain) was captured in a study of blood T cell repertoires in COVID-19. Study summary: Sample material is recorded as cDNA or gDNA derived from T cells, B-cell-depleted T cells, or PBMCs.

Data came from immunoSEQ multiplex PCR; TCRdb stores just in-frame clones and leaves some out. The sample records 150,000 to 180,000 clones, approximately 86% being singletons. V lost 0 bases, J lost 4 bases, and 15 bases lay in between. CDR3 length: 17 amino acids. Looked up from germline, CDR1 is MNHEY and CDR2 is SVGEGT. The TCR was taken from a man aged 55 to 70 with COVID-19, enrolled during active disease. The chain joins TRBV6-2 or TRBV6-3 to TRBJ2-2; possible D gene TRBD1, 5 bases. Material for sequencing was peripheral blood. This chain's CDR3 is CASSYSFWQGTTGELFF. DNA for the CDR3: TGTGCCAGCAGTTACTCTTTCTGGCAGGGAACCACCGGGGAGCTGTTTTTT.